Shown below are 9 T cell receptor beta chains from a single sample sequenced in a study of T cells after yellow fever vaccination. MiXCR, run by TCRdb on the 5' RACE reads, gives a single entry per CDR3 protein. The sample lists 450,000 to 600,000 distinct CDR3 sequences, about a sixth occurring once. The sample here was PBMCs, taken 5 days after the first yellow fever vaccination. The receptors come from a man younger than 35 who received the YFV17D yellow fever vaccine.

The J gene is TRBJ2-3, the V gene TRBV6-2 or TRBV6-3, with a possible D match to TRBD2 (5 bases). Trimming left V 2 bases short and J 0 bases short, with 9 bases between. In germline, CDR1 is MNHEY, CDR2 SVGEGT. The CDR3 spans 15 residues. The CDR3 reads CASSYEGASTDTQYF. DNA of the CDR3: TGTGCCAGCAGTTACGAGGGTGCTAGCACAGATACGCAGTATTTT.

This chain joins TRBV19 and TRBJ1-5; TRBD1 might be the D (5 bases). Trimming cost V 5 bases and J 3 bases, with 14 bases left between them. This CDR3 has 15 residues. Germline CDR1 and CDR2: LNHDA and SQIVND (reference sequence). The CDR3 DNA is TGTGCCAGTAGTCTCCGCCGGGGCCCCAATCAGCCCCAGCATTTT. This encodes CASSLRRGPNQPQHF.

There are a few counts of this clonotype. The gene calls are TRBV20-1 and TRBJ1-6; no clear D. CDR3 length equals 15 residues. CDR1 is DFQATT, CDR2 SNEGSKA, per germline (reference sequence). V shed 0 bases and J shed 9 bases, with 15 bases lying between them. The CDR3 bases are TGCAGTGCTAGAGATCTCCAGGCGGAGGGTTCACCCCTCCACTTT. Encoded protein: CSARDLQAEGSPLHF.

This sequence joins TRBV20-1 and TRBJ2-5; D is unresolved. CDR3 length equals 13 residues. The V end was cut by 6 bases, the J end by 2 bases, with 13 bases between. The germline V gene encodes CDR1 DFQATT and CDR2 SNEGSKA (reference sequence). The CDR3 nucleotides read TGCAGTGCCGTTGGGTTAATGCAAGAGACCCAGTACTTC. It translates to CSAVGLMQETQYF.

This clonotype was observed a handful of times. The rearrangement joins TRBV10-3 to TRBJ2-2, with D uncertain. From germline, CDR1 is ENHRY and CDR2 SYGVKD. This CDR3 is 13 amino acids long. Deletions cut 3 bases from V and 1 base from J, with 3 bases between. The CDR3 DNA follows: TGTGCCATCAGTGATCAGAACACCGGGGAGCTGTTTTTT. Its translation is CAISDQNTGELFF.

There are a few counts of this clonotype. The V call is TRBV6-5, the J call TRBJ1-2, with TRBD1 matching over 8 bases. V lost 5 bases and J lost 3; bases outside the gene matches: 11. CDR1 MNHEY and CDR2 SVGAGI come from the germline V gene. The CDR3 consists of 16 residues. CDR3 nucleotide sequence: TGTGCCAGCAGTCACAGGCCCGGACAGGGTGACTATGGCTACACCTTC. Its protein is CASSHRPGQGDYGYTF.

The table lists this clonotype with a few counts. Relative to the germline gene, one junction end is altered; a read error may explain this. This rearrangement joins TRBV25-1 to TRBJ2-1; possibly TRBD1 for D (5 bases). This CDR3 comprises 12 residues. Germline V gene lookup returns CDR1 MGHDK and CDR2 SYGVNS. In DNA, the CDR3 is TGTGCCAGCAGTGATGGGTGGGGCGGTGGGGTCTTC. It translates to CASSDGWGGGVF.

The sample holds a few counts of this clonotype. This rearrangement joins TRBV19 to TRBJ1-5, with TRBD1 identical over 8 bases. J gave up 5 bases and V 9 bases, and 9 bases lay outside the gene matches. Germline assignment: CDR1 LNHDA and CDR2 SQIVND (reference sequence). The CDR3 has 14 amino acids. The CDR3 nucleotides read TGTGCCAGCAACAGGGGGTCGGCGGATCAGCCCCAGCATTTT. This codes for CASNRGSADQPQHF.

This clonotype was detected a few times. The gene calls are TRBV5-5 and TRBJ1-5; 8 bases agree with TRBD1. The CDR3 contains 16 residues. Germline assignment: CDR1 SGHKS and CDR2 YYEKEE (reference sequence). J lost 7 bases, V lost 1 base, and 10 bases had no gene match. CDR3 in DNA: TGTGCCAGCAGCTTGATCCCTGGACAGGGCGGGCAGCCCCAGCATTTT. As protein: CASSLIPGQGGQPQHF.